The present TCR beta chain was sequenced within a study of blood T cells in healthy people across ages. Study-wide findings and caveats: Researchers said unsorted PBMCs prevented a conclusive naive versus antigen-experienced comparison.

J was trimmed by 1 base and V by 6 bases; bases with no gene match: 5. CDR3 length: 16 amino acids. Alongside a J-beta primer mix, a sample-barcoded 5' primer served in a second PCR lasting 7 to 11 cycles. TCRdb recomputed calls from the 5' RACE reads with MiXCR, one row per CDR3 protein. The sample holds about 730,000 distinct CDR3 sequences, approximately 39% seen once. This clonotype came up a few times. Its target is unknown. The rearrangement uses TRBV12-3 or TRBV12-4 and TRBJ2-1, with 11 bases matching TRBD2. The source is a woman between 55 and 75 years old in good health. Sequenced: blood. DNA for the CDR3: TGTGCCAGCAGACCAATAGCGGGGGGGTCCTACAATGAGCAGTTCTTC. Translating gives CASRPIAGGSYNEQFF.